This TCR beta chain derives from a study of T cell responses to AZD1222 COVID-19 vaccine. General study results and limits: Spike-wide coverage was observed for vaccine-associated CD4 TCRs, with dominant responses at 160-218 and 743-854. The donor group comprised mostly white British people and more females; the analysis possibly underestimated clonal diversity. Reportedly, nearly half of unique spike TCRs recognized epitopes outside B.1.351/B.1.1.7 mutations. Once two AZD1222 doses were given, Spike-specific TCR breadth and depth went up.

With V trimmed by 4 bases and J by 10 bases, 12 bases remained unmatched. The CDR3 totals 15 residues. Germline CDR1 LNHDA, CDR2 SQIVND (reference sequence). Produced via immunoSEQ multiplex PCR; TCRdb's table is partial and in-frame only. There are approximately 130,000 clones in the sample; roughly 90% occur only once, and around 10% lies in the top ten. A word on this clone: Its antigen is not identified.

The V call is TRBV19, the J call TRBJ2-1; 8 positions match TRBD2. The sequence derives from an adult in good health. The starting material was peripheral blood, obtained on day 0 of MenACWY control vaccination. The CDR3 nucleotides read TGTGCCAGTAGTACCATCGGGGGGGAAACAAGCGAGCAGTTCTTC. Amino acids: CASSTIGGETSEQFF.